These T cell receptor beta chains were read from a single sample in a study of blood T cell repertoires in COVID-19. TCRdb's copy holds only in-frame clones and misses some; the assay was immunoSEQ multiplex PCR. The sample includes about 250,000 clones, about four fifths of them seen just once. Sequenced input: PBMCs or T cells enriched from blood (not recorded which). All receptors come from a woman aged 35 to 49 who had been exposed to COVID-19. CDR3s include the opening cysteine and the closing phenylalanine or tryptophan. Each record gives: D gene, clone size, J gene, V gene, CDR3 protein, CDR3 DNA. D genes are given only for firm matches. Only part of the rows carry a size: once, few, many, or a class if the clone is expanded.

D: -; size: few; J: TRBJ1-1; V: TRBV29-1; CDR3: CSGDTGMNTEAFF; DNA: TGCAGCGGGGATACGGGGATGAACACTGAAGCTTTCTTT
D: TRBD1; size: -; J: TRBJ2-7; V: TRBV18; CDR3: CASSPPGTGIHEQYF; DNA: TGTGCCAGCTCACCACCGGGGACAGGGATCCACGAGCAGTACTTC
D: -; size: -; J: TRBJ1-1; V: TRBV19; CDR3: CASSIGGGFTEAFF; DNA: TGTGCCAGTAGTATCGGGGGGGGCTTTACTGAAGCTTTCTTT
D: -; size: -; J: TRBJ1-3; V: TRBV3-1/TRBV3-2; CDR3: CASSLGTDSGNTIYF; DNA: TGTGCCAGCAGCCTAGGGACTGACTCTGGAAACACCATATATTTT
D: -; size: -; J: TRBJ1-2; V: TRBV11-2; CDR3: CASSLQGNGYTF; DNA: TGTGCCAGCAGCTTACAGGGAAATGGCTACACCTTC
D: -; size: -; J: TRBJ1-6; V: TRBV18; CDR3: CASSSYGTRGGRKDSPLHF; DNA: TGTGCCAGCTCATCATACGGTACTCGCGGGGGCCGGAAGGATTCACCCCTCCACTTT
D: -; size: -; J: TRBJ1-1; V: TRBV19; CDR3: CASRRGTEAFF; DNA: TGTGCCAGTAGGAGGGGGACTGAAGCTTTCTTT
D: -; size: few; J: TRBJ1-1; V: TRBV6-1; CDR3: CASSDQNRVTEAFF; DNA: TGTGCCAGCAGTGACCAAAACAGGGTCACTGAAGCTTTCTTT
D: -; size: -; J: TRBJ2-5; V: TRBV2; CDR3: CASRPDSQETQYF; DNA: TGTGCCAGCAGGCCGGACAGTCAAGAGACCCAGTACTTC
D: TRBD2; size: -; J: TRBJ2-5; V: TRBV7-2; CDR3: CASSLGGTSVQETQYF; DNA: TGTGCCAGCAGCTTAGGGGGGACTAGCGTCCAAGAGACCCAGTACTTC